This entry features one TCR beta chain sequence. What it binds is unknown. The source of the sample is a study of cytomegalovirus exposure and HLA in healthy donors. The CDR3 runs to 13 residues. Looked up from germline, CDR1 is MDHEN and CDR2 is SYDVKM. With V trimmed by 8 bases and J by 6 bases, 6 bases remained unmatched. It was with 60 Vbeta and 13 Jbeta primers that the PCR ran. Only in-frame clones appear in the TCRdb table, and some are missing; sequencing was by immunoSEQ multiplex PCR. This table holds 90,000 to 150,000 clones, over 70% found once. Although they were nominally healthy when sampled, donors likely had unrecorded immune exposures. General study results and limits: There were several of the most significant clusters that appeared linked to common viral pathogens in a later analysis. Relative to equally common others, HLA-associated TCR beta chains showed greater clonal expansion in a later analysis. Likely technical artifact: a cluster of highly shared sequence variants.

The receptor was isolated from a middle-aged woman in good health and CMV-seropositive. V is TRBV28 and J is TRBJ2-3; 9 positions match TRBD1. The sample consisted of PBMCs. CDR3 residues: CASAGQGSDTQYF. CDR3 DNA sequence: TGTGCCAGCGCGGGACAGGGTAGCGATACGCAGTATTTT.